The 3 T cell receptor beta chains presented below share a single source sample, sequenced in a study of T cell responses to AZD1222 COVID-19 vaccine. Using immunoSEQ multiplex PCR, the repertoire was profiled, and TCRdb retains in-frame clones only, with some absent. This sample carries 95,000 to 100,000 clones, roughly 86% of them seen once, and the ten largest clones take roughly 1.4%. Sequencing used peripheral blood, obtained on day 0 of AZD1222 vaccination. All receptors come from an adult in good health.

The gene calls are TRBV7-8 and TRBJ2-5, with D maybe TRBD2 (6 bases). Germline assignment: CDR1 SGHVS and CDR2 FQNEAQ. This CDR3 has 15 amino acids. V was shortened by 0 bases and J by 1 base, with 9 bases between the two germline ends. CDR3 bases: TGTGCCAGCAGCTTAGCGCGGGGTGCCCAAGAGACCCAGTACTTC. This encodes CASSLARGAQETQYF.

In its sample, this clone was seen a few times. DNA of the CDR3: TGTGCCAGCAGCACATCGACAGCTTTCACTGAAGCTTTCTTT. Its translation is CASSTSTAFTEAFF. The rearrangement links TRBV3-1 (or the pseudogene TRBV3-2) to TRBJ1-1; a possible D gene is TRBD1 (5 bases). The CDR3 length is 14 residues. Germline CDR1 is LGHDT and CDR2 is YNNKEL (reference sequence). Trimming removed 5 bases from V and 4 bases from J, with 14 bases in between.

This clone was seen only once. This chain joins TRBV11-1 and TRBJ1-1; D might be TRBD1 (6 bases). Germline V gene sequence: CDR1 SGHAT, CDR2 FQDESV (reference sequence). V lost 3 bases, J lost 4 bases, and 9 bases lay in between. CDR3 length: 13 amino acids. The CDR3 is CASSFRGSTEAFF. DNA for the CDR3: TGTGCCAGCAGCTTTAGGGGGAGCACTGAAGCTTTCTTT.